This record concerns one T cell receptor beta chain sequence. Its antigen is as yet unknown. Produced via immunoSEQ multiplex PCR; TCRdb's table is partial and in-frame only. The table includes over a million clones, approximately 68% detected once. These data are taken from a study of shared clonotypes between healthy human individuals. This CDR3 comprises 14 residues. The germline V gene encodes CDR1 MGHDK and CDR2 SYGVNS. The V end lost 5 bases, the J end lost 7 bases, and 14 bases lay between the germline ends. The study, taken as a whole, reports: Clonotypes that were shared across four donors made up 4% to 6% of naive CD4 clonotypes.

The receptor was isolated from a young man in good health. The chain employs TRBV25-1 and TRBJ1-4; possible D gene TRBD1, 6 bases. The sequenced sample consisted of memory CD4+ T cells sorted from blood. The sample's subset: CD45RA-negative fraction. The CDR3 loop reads CASSYPGGGEKLFF. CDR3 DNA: TGTGCCAGCAGTTATCCGGGGGGCGGTGAAAAACTGTTTTTT.